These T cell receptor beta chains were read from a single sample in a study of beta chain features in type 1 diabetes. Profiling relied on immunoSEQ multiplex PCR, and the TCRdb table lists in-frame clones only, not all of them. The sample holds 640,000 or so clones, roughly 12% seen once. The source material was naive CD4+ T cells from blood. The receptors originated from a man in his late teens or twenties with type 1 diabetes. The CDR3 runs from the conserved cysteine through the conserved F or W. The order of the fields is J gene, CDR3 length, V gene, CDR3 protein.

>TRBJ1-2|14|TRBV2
CASSSTGGSYGYTF
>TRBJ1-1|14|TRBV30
CAWSVGQPNTEAFF
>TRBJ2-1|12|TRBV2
CASSGLTGPEFF
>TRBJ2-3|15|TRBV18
CASSPGTGRTDTQYF
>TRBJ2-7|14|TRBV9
CASSAGITESEQYF
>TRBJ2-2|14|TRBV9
CASSVAGGTGELFF
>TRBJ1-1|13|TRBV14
CASSRFEGTEAFF
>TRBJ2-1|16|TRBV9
CASSVGLGYSYNEQFF
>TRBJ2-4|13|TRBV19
CASSKVDWGIQYF
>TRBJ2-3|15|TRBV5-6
CASSDRTGSTDTQYF
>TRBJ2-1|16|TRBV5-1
CASSAPGLAGINEQFF
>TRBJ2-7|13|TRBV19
CASRGTGRLEQYF
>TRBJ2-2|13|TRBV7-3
CASRRQGTGELFF
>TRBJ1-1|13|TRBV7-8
CASSLEGGTEAFF
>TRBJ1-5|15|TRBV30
CAWSPGHLSNQPQHF
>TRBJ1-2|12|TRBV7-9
CASSLDPGSSTF
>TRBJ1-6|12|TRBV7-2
CASSPRSAVPHF
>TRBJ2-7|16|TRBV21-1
CASSKAPLDRDYEQYF
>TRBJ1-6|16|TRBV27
CASSFNRGSLNSPLHF
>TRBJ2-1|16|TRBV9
CASSVFPGTGSHEQFF
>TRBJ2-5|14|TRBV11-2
CASSSLAVQETQYF
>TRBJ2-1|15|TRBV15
CATSRAGLGVGEQFF